This T cell receptor (beta chain) was documented in a study of Ad26.COV2.S vaccination and SARS-CoV-2 variants. Regarding treatment: roughly 20 received Ad26.COV2.S at low or high dose, single or two shots; roughly five received placebo; per-sample allocation not given. The samples were gathered on day 63 after the first injection of vaccine or placebo. V lost 3 bases and J lost 3, with 9 bases in between. CDR3 length: 14 amino acids. In germline, CDR1 is SGHDT, CDR2 YYEEEE. Libraries were prepared by immunoSEQ multiplex PCR; TCRdb keeps only in-frame clonotypes and omits some of them. Of just under 250,000 clones in the sample, roughly 88% were seen once.

The TCR sequence derives from a person aged 18-60 years who received the Ad26.COV2.S COVID-19 vaccine or a placebo. Specimen: peripheral blood, collected in a trial of Ad26.COV2.S vaccine versus placebo. This rearrangement joins TRBV5-6 to TRBJ2-2, with D hard to call. The CDR3 region has the DNA TGTGCCAGCAGCTCTAGGGATCACACCGGGGAGCTGTTTTTT. Its translation: CASSSRDHTGELFF.